Given below is one T cell receptor (beta chain) in context. The antigen remains undetermined. This entry is derived from a study of cytomegalovirus exposure and HLA in healthy donors. Study-wide results and caveats: Later examination showed HLA-associated TCR beta chains had greater clonal expansion than equally common others.

The PCR made use of 60 Vbeta and 13 Jbeta primers. The assay was immunoSEQ multiplex PCR, and TCRdb's table has in-frame clones only and misses some. The data hold 150,000 to 200,000 clones, with almost 80% observed a single time. This CDR3 has 16 residues. The germline gives CDR1 MNHEY, CDR2 SMNVEV (reference sequence). After removal of 10 bases from V and 0 bases from J, the junction contained 14 bases not matched to a gene. The sample was PBMCs. This TCR came from a woman aged 50 to 65 in good health and CMV-seronegative. The chain has TRBV27 and TRBJ1-1; 7 bases match TRBD1. This CDR3 is CATRYRDSAMNTEAFF. The DNA of the CDR3 is TGTGCCACCAGGTATAGGGACAGTGCCATGAACACTGAAGCTTTCTTT.